This T cell receptor (beta chain) originates from a study of blood T cells in healthy people across ages. Study-wide points: Roughly linear declines in TCR beta diversity per million T cells occurred with age. Diversity estimates from one million T cells were considered underestimates.

The CDR3 covers 15 residues. The trim removed 3 bases at V and 7 bases at J, leaving 5 bases unmatched. Germline CDR1 and CDR2: SGDLS and YYNGEE. Approximately 9.6 milliliters of peripheral blood were drawn from each donor into EDTA-treated tubes. The second PCR ran 7 to 11 cycles with a sample-barcoded 5' primer and J-beta primers. TCRdb ran MiXCR on the 5' RACE reads and lists one entry per CDR3 protein. Here the sample spans fewer than 1 million distinct CDR3 sequences, around 45% being singletons. About this clonotype: Its specificity is unknown.

The origin of this receptor is a man in his 60s in good health. The sample taken for sequencing was blood. The J gene is TRBJ1-6, the V gene TRBV9; 9 bases are a match to TRBD1. The CDR3 sequence: CASSETGGGNSPLHF. The CDR3 DNA reads TGTGCCAGCAGCGAAACAGGGGGCGGGAATTCACCCCTCCACTTT.